This T cell receptor beta chain was observed in a study of T cell clones after liver transplantation. Study overall: Liver transplant recipients had immunosuppression withdrawal attempted within 2 years. Post-transplant blood was tracked for graft-donor-reactive T cell clones identified in a pre-transplant mixed lymphocyte reaction. Three of the eight recipients were HCV-positive; the rest had non-autoimmune, non-viral transplant indications.

Study results and caveats: Post-transplant time points were not standardized, so conclusions are preliminary.

To note about this clone: Its antigen is not known.

Germline V lookup: CDR1 ENHRY, CDR2 SYGVKD. V shed 6 bases and J 2 bases; nucleotides not matched to a gene: 3. The CDR3 consists of 13 residues. The assay was immunoSEQ multiplex PCR, and TCRdb's table has in-frame clones only and misses some. The table has about 120,000 clones, less than 95% seen once. This TCR was recovered from a human patient who received a liver transplant. Some T cells may trace back to the graft donor. The source material was CD4+ T cells from blood, sampled 12 months after liver transplant. The chain combines TRBV10-3 with TRBJ1-2; 7 bases fit TRBD1. This chain's CDR3 is CAIRGQDNYGYTF. The CDR3 DNA is TGTGCCATCAGAGGACAGGACAACTATGGCTACACCTTC.